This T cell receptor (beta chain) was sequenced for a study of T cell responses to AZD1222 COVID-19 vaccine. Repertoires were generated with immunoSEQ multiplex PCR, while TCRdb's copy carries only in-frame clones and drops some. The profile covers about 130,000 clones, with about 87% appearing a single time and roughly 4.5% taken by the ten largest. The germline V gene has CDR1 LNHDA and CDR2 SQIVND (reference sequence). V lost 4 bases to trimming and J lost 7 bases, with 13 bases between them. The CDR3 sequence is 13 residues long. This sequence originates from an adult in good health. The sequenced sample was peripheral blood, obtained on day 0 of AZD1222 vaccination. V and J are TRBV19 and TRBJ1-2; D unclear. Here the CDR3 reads CASSTAAGRGYTF. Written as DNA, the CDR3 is TGTGCCAGTAGTACCGCGGCAGGACGTGGCTACACCTTC. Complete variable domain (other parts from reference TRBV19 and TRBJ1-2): DGGITQSPKYLFRKEGQNVTLSCEQNLNHDAMYWYRQDPGQGLRLIYYSQIVNDFQKGDIAEGYSVSREKKESFPLTVTSAQKNPTAFYLCASSTAAGRGYTFGSGTRLTVV.